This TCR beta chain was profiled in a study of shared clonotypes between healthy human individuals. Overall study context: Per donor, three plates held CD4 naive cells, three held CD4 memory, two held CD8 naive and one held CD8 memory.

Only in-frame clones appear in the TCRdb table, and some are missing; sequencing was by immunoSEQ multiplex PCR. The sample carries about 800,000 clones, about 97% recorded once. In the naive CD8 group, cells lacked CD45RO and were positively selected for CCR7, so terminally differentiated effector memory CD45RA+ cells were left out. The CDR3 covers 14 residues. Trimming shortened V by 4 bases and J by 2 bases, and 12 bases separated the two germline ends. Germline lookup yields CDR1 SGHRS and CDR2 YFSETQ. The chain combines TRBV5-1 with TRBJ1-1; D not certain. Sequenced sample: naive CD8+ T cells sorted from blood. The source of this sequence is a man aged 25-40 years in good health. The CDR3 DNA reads TGCGCCAGCAGCGGATTGGGAAAAAACACTGAAGCTTTCTTT. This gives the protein CASSGLGKNTEAFF.